Shown below are 31 T cell receptor beta chains from a single sample sequenced in a study of cytomegalovirus exposure and HLA in healthy donors. The PCR used 60 Vbeta and 13 Jbeta primers. The method was immunoSEQ multiplex PCR; TCRdb's version includes in-frame clones alone and lacks a portion of them. The repertoire includes about 140,000 clones, approximately 79% of them detected once, and 0.95% to 1.5% sits in the top ten. The sequenced sample consisted of PBMCs. These receptors all stem from a female donor in good health and CMV-seronegative.

The chain uses TRBV29-1 and TRBJ2-1; TRBD2 matches at 14 bases. V gave up 0 bases and J gave up 4 bases; unmatched junction bases: 5. The V gene's germline CDR1 is SQVTM and CDR2 ANQGSEA. The CDR3 has 17 residues. The CDR3 protein is CSVEDLWTSGGYNEQFF. As DNA, the CDR3 is TGCAGCGTTGAAGATTTATGGACTAGCGGGGGGTACAATGAGCAGTTCTTC.

The rearrangement links TRBV6-1 to TRBJ1-1; TRBD1 matches at 7 bases. This CDR3 is built from 15 residues. J gave up 2 bases and V 3 bases, and 6 bases lay outside the gene matches. Germline V CDR1 and CDR2: MNHNS, SASEGT. CDR3: CASSDRDRANTEAFF. The CDR3 DNA reads as TGTGCCAGCAGTGACCGGGACAGAGCTAACACTGAAGCTTTCTTT.

The J gene is TRBJ1-1, the V gene TRBV6-1; 8 bases align to TRBD1. V dropped 0 bases and J dropped 7; count of bases not matched to a gene: 4. The CDR3 is made up of 14 amino acids. The germline CDR1 and CDR2 sequences are MNHNS and SASEGT. The CDR3 loop is CASSEAQTGVEAFF. Here the CDR3 DNA reads TGTGCCAGCAGTGAAGCGCAGACAGGGGTTGAAGCTTTCTTT.

V and J are TRBV4-1 and TRBJ2-3; TRBD2 might be the D (6 bases). The CDR3 contains 17 residues. Germline CDR1 MGHRA, CDR2 YSYEKL. V was trimmed by 0 bases and J by 0 bases, leaving 13 bases between them. The CDR3 DNA follows: TGCGCCAGCAGCCAAGATTGGACGGGACTCAGCACAGATACGCAGTATTTT. Protein product: CASSQDWTGLSTDTQYF.

The gene calls are TRBV27 and TRBJ2-5, with TRBD2 matching 10 bases. Germline CDR1 and CDR2: MNHEY and SMNVEV (reference sequence). Germline trimming cut 7 bases from V and 1 base from J; bases unmatched to any gene: 6. CDR3 length: 15 amino acids. In DNA, the CDR3 is TGTGCCAGCACAAGGACTAGCGGATTCCAAGAGACCCAGTACTTC. It specifies CASTRTSGFQETQYF.

J is TRBJ2-7 and V is TRBV5-1; D unclear. CDR1 and CDR2 (germline): SGHRS, YFSETQ. This CDR3 region has 13 residues. V lost 1 base, J lost 3 bases, and 8 bases lay in between. The CDR3 DNA is TGCGCCAGCAGCTTGCCCCAGAACTACGAGCAGTACTTC. It codes for CASSLPQNYEQYF.

The chain links TRBV2 to TRBJ1-5, with 7 bases identical to TRBD1. The CDR3 contains 14 residues. The J segment lost 2 bases and the V segment lost 5 bases, leaving 3 bases of the junction unmatched. Germline lookup yields CDR1 SNHLY and CDR2 FYNNEI. CDR3 loop: CASSRQGRNQPQHF. CDR3 DNA: TGTGCCAGCAGTCGACAGGGCCGCAATCAGCCCCAGCATTTT.

The CDR3 loop reads CASRPTGTGNTIYF. CDR3 coding DNA: TGTGCCAGTAGACCGACAGGAACTGGAAACACCATATATTTT. The genes are TRBV19 and TRBJ1-3; D perhaps matches TRBD1 (6 bases). The germline gives CDR1 LNHDA, CDR2 SQIVND (reference sequence). The CDR3 has 14 amino acids. V lost 6 bases to trimming and J lost 2 bases, with 11 bases between them.

The V gene is TRBV6-1, the J gene TRBJ2-5, with 7 bases matching TRBD1. Germline CDR1 MNHNS, CDR2 SASEGT. J lost 5 bases, V lost 3 bases, and 12 bases had no gene match. This CDR3 contains 16 residues. CDR3 loop: CASSEGPQGLRETQYF. The CDR3 DNA reads TGTGCCAGCAGTGAGGGGCCACAGGGGTTGCGGGAGACCCAGTACTTC.

The genes are TRBV7-3 and TRBJ2-5, with TRBD2 matching over 7 bases. This CDR3 spans 15 amino acids. J gave up 3 bases and V 4 bases, and 8 bases lay outside the gene matches. Germline V gene lookup returns CDR1 SGHTA and CDR2 FQGTGA. The CDR3 loop reads CASSSLGAGEETQYF. CDR3 DNA: TGTGCCAGCAGCTCCCTTGGGGCGGGAGAAGAGACCCAGTACTTC.

The chain carries TRBV5-1 and TRBJ2-7; the match to TRBD1 covers 7 bases. V lost 4 bases and J lost 3; bases outside the gene matches: 16. This CDR3 is built from 17 residues. Germline CDR1 and CDR2: SGHRS and YFSETQ. In nucleotides, the CDR3 is TGCGCCAGCAGCCAACTCTCCTCCGGGACAGCACTCTACGAGCAGTACTTC. Its translation is CASSQLSSGTALYEQYF.

This chain joins TRBV5-4 and TRBJ2-5; 7 nucleotides align to TRBD2. The germline CDR1 and CDR2 sequences are SGHNT and YYREEE (reference sequence). The CDR3 runs 16 residues. The V and J ends lost 0 bases and 4 bases, in that order; junction bases with no gene match: 9. CDR3 residues: CASSLDGGSGLETQYF. The DNA of the CDR3 is TGTGCCAGCAGCTTGGACGGCGGGAGCGGTTTAGAGACCCAGTACTTC.

J is TRBJ2-3 and V is TRBV9; 7 nucleotides line up with TRBD2. Trimming took 3 bases from V and 5 from J; bases not matched to a gene: 3. The length of the CDR3 is 13 residues. Per germline, CDR1 SGDLS and CDR2 YYNGEE. The CDR3 here is CASSEGLKDTQYF. CDR3 coding DNA: TGTGCCAGCAGCGAGGGACTAAAAGATACGCAGTATTTT.

This sequence joins TRBV5-4 and TRBJ1-1, with no clear D. V lost 0 bases and J 7 bases, leaving 7 bases between the germline ends. The CDR3 extends over 12 amino acids. Germline V lookup: CDR1 SGHNT, CDR2 YYREEE (reference sequence). The CDR3 DNA reads as TGTGCCAGCAGCTTGGGTGCAGTTGAAGCTTTCTTT. Its translation is CASSLGAVEAFF. The full variable domain, rest sourced from reference TRBV5-4 and TRBJ1-1, is ETGVTQSPTHLIKTRGQQVTLRCSSQSGHNTVSWYQQALGQGPQFIFQYYREEENGRGNFPPRFSGLQFPNYSSELNVNALELDDSALYLCASSLGAVEAFFGQGTRLTVV.

This chain joins TRBV14 and TRBJ2-2; tentatively, D is TRBD2 (6 bases). V lost 2 bases and J 4 bases, leaving 11 bases between the germline ends. There are 15 residues in the CDR3. CDR1 is SGHDN, CDR2 FVKESK, per germline. The CDR3 nucleotides are TGTGCCAGCAGCCAAAACGGGAGAGTCACCGGGGAGCTGTTTTTT. Its translation: CASSQNGRVTGELFF.

The gene calls are TRBV20-1 and TRBJ2-1; D is ambiguous. Deletions cut 4 bases from V and 8 bases from J, with 9 bases between. Germline-derived CDR1 and CDR2 are DFQATT and SNEGSKA (reference sequence). This CDR3 has 11 amino acids. The CDR3 region is CSATVIDEQFF. CDR3 nucleotides: TGCAGTGCTACTGTCATAGATGAGCAGTTCTTC.

This sequence joins TRBV30 and TRBJ1-1; 9 bases line up with TRBD1. Germline V gene lookup returns CDR1 GTSNPN and CDR2 SVGIG (reference sequence). V shed 0 bases and J 1 base; nucleotides not matched to a gene: 6. This CDR3 has 16 amino acids. The CDR3 coding sequence is TGTGCCTGGAGTGTACATTCGGGACAGGGGAACACTGAAGCTTTCTTT. Protein product: CAWSVHSGQGNTEAFF.

The chain combines TRBV6-1 with TRBJ2-7; 9 bases are shared with TRBD2. Germline CDR1 reads MNHNS; CDR2 reads SASEGT. V dropped 6 bases and J dropped 3; count of bases not matched to a gene: 3. The CDR3 has 13 amino acids. The CDR3 loop is CASRPSGVYEQYF. CDR3 nucleotide sequence: TGTGCCAGCAGGCCTAGCGGGGTCTACGAGCAGTACTTC.

In DNA form, the CDR3 reads TGTGCCAGCAGCTTAGGCGGAAACATCTATGGCTACACCTTC. It specifies CASSLGGNIYGYTF. V and J are TRBV7-2 and TRBJ1-2; D gene unclear. The CDR3 is 14 amino acids. V lost 1 base, J lost 4 bases, and 10 bases lay in between. Germline assignment: CDR1 SGHTA and CDR2 FQGNSA.

This chain uses TRBV7-9 with TRBJ2-7, with TRBD2 identical over 12 bases. Per the germline V gene, CDR1 is SEHNR and CDR2 is FQNEAQ (reference sequence). The CDR3 spans 14 residues. After removal of 4 bases from V and 4 bases from J, the junction contained 2 bases not matched to a gene. DNA of the CDR3: TGTGCCAGCAGCTACGGGACTAGCGGGTACGAGCAGTACTTC. Protein product: CASSYGTSGYEQYF. The complete variable domain, with remaining parts taken from reference TRBV7-9 and TRBJ2-7, reads DTGVSQNPRHKITKRGQNVTFRCDPISEHNRLYWYRQTLGQGPEFLTYFQNEAQLEKSRLLSDRFSAERPKGSFSTLEIQRTEQGDSAMYLCASSYGTSGYEQYFGPGTRLTVT.

V usage is TRBV5-4 and J usage is TRBJ2-1; 7 bases line up with TRBD2. The germline V gene encodes CDR1 SGHNT and CDR2 YYREEE (reference sequence). This CDR3 has 13 amino acids. V lost 5 bases and J lost 4; bases outside the gene matches: 3. This chain's CDR3 is CASSLADYNEQFF. DNA of the CDR3: TGTGCCAGCAGTCTAGCGGATTACAATGAGCAGTTCTTC.

This chain uses TRBV7-6 with TRBJ2-7; D call uncertain. Germline V CDR1 and CDR2: SGHVS, FNYEAQ. Trimming removed 5 bases at V and 3 bases at J, with 11 bases between. The CDR3 length is 13 residues. This CDR3 reads CASSPEEDYEQYF. CDR3 DNA: TGTGCCAGCAGCCCCGAAGAGGACTACGAGCAGTACTTC.

This sequence joins TRBV30 and TRBJ2-4, with 8 bases aligning to TRBD1. V was pared by 0 bases and J by 8 bases, with 6 bases of the junction left unmatched. Germline V gene sequence: CDR1 GTSNPN, CDR2 SVGIG (reference sequence). The CDR3 consists of 14 residues. The CDR3 spells CAWSVQGAADIQYF. The CDR3 DNA reads TGTGCCTGGAGTGTCCAGGGGGCGGCGGACATTCAGTACTTC.

CDR3 coding DNA: TGTGCCAGCAGCTTCTCGGGAATGGACGAGCAGTACTTC. Translation gives CASSFSGMDEQYF. J is TRBJ2-7 and V is TRBV11-2, with D tentatively TRBD2 (5 bases). V was trimmed by 3 bases and J by 5 bases, leaving 11 bases between them. CDR1 and CDR2 from the germline V gene are SGHAT and FQNNGV. The length of the CDR3 is 13 residues.

The DNA for the CDR3 is TGTGCCAGCAGCTTAGCCCTGACAGGGGCGCGGGGCTACACCTTC. Encoded protein: CASSLALTGARGYTF. This chain uses TRBV7-2 with TRBJ1-2; TRBD1 matches at 8 bases. This CDR3 has 15 residues. V shed 0 bases and J 8 bases; nucleotides not matched to a gene: 8. Germline CDR1 SGHTA, CDR2 FQGNSA.

The gene calls are TRBV28 and TRBJ2-2; 9 bases align to TRBD1. V lost 2 bases, J lost 2 bases, and 6 bases stayed unmatched. Germline loops: CDR1 MDHEN, CDR2 SYDVKM. The CDR3 has 17 residues. CDR3 nucleotides: TGTGCCAGCAGTTTACTTCGGGACAGGGCAAACACCGGGGAGCTGTTTTTT. This encodes CASSLLRDRANTGELFF.

This clone was seen only once. This sequence joins TRBV18 and TRBJ2-7, with no clear D. This CDR3 has 13 amino acids. The V end was cut by 5 bases, the J end by 7 bases, with 15 bases between. Germline lookup yields CDR1 KGHSH and CDR2 LQKENI. CDR3 sequence: CASSAIDALEQYF. The CDR3 nucleotides read TGTGCCAGCTCAGCAATAGATGCCTTGGAGCAGTACTTC.

This clone came up once. The V call is TRBV5-4, the J call TRBJ1-1; TRBD1 is a possible D gene (6 bases). Deletions cut 1 base from V and 1 base from J, with 11 bases between. Germline V CDR1 and CDR2: SGHNT, YYREEE (reference sequence). This CDR3 spans 15 amino acids. CDR3: CASSLSGQWNTEAFF. CDR3 sequence (DNA): TGTGCCAGCAGCTTGAGCGGACAGTGGAACACTGAAGCTTTCTTT.

The rearrangement links TRBV30 to TRBJ2-2, with 13 bases matching TRBD2. The CDR3 has 16 amino acids. With 0 bases clipped from V and 7 bases from J, the junction kept 5 bases outside the gene matches. Germline values: CDR1 GTSNPN, CDR2 SVGIG (reference sequence). The CDR3 bases are TGTGCCTGGAGTGTAGGACTAGCGGGAGCAGGCGGGGAGCTGTTTTTT. Protein sequence: CAWSVGLAGAGGELFF.

The chain joins TRBV30 to TRBJ2-5; D not certain. The DNA end is a closer match to TRBJ2-7, so the J assignment may be wrong. CDR3 length equals 13 residues. Germline assignment: CDR1 GTSNPN and CDR2 SVGIG (reference sequence). The CDR3 nucleotides read TGTGCCTGGAGTGTGTCAGGCTCCTACGAGCAGTACTTC. This gives the protein CAWSVSGSYEQYF.

This clone was recorded a few times. The chain carries TRBV25-1 and TRBJ1-1; D might be TRBD1 (5 bases). Germline V gene data show CDR1 as MGHDK and CDR2 as SYGVNS. V lost 2 bases, J lost 8 bases, and 9 bases lay in between. The CDR3 is 12 residues long. The CDR3 protein is CASSESGAEAFF. CDR3 nucleotides: TGTGCCAGCAGTGAAAGTGGGGCCGAAGCTTTCTTT.